The next 30 T cell receptor beta chains were all read from a single sample in a study of monozygotic twins with inflammatory bowel disease. Reanalyzing the 5' RACE reads, TCRdb keeps one entry per CDR3 protein, without DNA. The record lists approximately 400,000 distinct CDR3 sequences, of which the ten most abundant hold 2% to 2.5%. The source material was blood. Every receptor here comes from a human donor with ulcerative colitis or Crohn's disease, or a healthy co-twin of an affected twin (not recorded which).

This CDR3 is CSVDGSPQETQYF. This chain links TRBV29-1 with TRBJ2-5; the TCRdb D gene call, TRBD2, has no DNA to confirm it. The CDR3 covers 13 residues. Germline V gene sequence: CDR1 SQVTM, CDR2 ANQGSEA.

The V gene is TRBV24-1, the J gene TRBJ2-3. CDR1 and CDR2 from the germline V gene are KGHDR and SFDVKD. The CDR3 runs to 16 residues. The CDR3 protein is CATSDLSGSKKGTQYF.

The CDR3 is CASMRGLAGGKGELFF. V gene TRBV4-2 combines with J gene TRBJ2-2; TCRdb picks TRBD2, but there is no DNA to check that call. The V gene's germline CDR1 is LGHNA and CDR2 YNFKEQ. The CDR3 spans 16 residues.

The chain couples TRBV18 to TRBJ1-2. This CDR3 region has 13 residues. Germline CDR1 is KGHSH and CDR2 is LQKENI. The CDR3 reads CASSPGVNYGYTF.

The chain uses TRBV13 and TRBJ2-3; TCRdb proposes TRBD1, but this gene call is untestable without DNA. The CDR3 sequence is 20 residues long. Germline V CDR1 and CDR2: PRHDT, FYEKMQ (reference sequence). This CDR3 reads CASSRGTGGPGRRSTDTQYF.

The chain is built from TRBV5-4 and TRBJ2-1; TCRdb selects TRBD2, and the lack of DNA leaves this call unchecked. CDR1 and CDR2 from the germline V gene are SGHNT and YYREEE (reference sequence). The CDR3 is 17 amino acids. CDR3 loop: CASSLSSSGPPYNEQFF. The complete variable domain, with remaining parts taken from reference TRBV5-4 and TRBJ2-1, reads ETGVTQSPTHLIKTRGQQVTLRCSSQSGHNTVSWYQQALGQGPQFIFQYYREEENGRGNFPPRFSGLQFPNYSSELNVNALELDDSALYLCASSLSSSGPPYNEQFFGPGTRLTVL.

The CDR3: CASSLGTGISNQPQHF. V usage is TRBV5-1 and J usage is TRBJ1-5; TCRdb outputs TRBD1, but without DNA this stays unchecked. The CDR3 runs to 16 residues. Germline V gene lookup returns CDR1 SGHRS and CDR2 YFSETQ. Full variable domain (remainder filled in from reference TRBV5-1 and TRBJ1-5): KAGVTQTPRYLIKTRGQQVTLSCSPISGHRSVSWYQQTPGQGLQFLFEYFSETQRNKGNFPGRFSGRQFSNSRSEMNVSTLELGDSALYLCASSLGTGISNQPQHFGDGTRLSIL.

V gene TRBV5-1 combines with J gene TRBJ1-1. Looked up from germline, CDR1 is SGHRS and CDR2 is YFSETQ. CDR3 length: 16 amino acids. The CDR3 loop reads CASSFEGGFMNTEAFF.

The chain recombines TRBV6-1 with TRBJ2-2; TCRdb designates TRBD2, a call that cannot be tested without DNA. This CDR3 has 16 residues. In germline, CDR1 is MNHNS, CDR2 SASEGT. The CDR3 spells CASTPMVRGTAGELFF.

J is TRBJ2-1 and V is TRBV19; TCRdb picks TRBD1, but there is no DNA to check that call. This CDR3 contains 17 residues. Germline CDR1 reads LNHDA; CDR2 reads SQIVND (reference sequence). CDR3 residues: CASSIAPGGRGYNEQFF.

The rearrangement links TRBV7-9 to TRBJ1-2; the TCRdb call, TRBD1, lacks DNA for checking. Germline V gene lookup returns CDR1 SEHNR and CDR2 FQNEAQ (reference sequence). This CDR3 contains 13 residues. CDR3 residues: CASSTVLLGGYTF.

J is TRBJ1-4 and V is TRBV3-1; TCRdb's D gene call, TRBD1, goes unchecked for lack of DNA. The CDR3 is 14 residues long. Looked up from germline, CDR1 is LGHDT and CDR2 is YNNKEL (reference sequence). CDR3 residues: CASSRTEGNEKLFF.

Here the CDR3 reads CASSPSAGEGTDTQYF. The chain links TRBV27 to TRBJ2-3; without DNA, the TCRdb call of TRBD1 cannot be checked. CDR1 and CDR2 from the germline V gene are MNHEY and SMNVEV (reference sequence). The CDR3 sequence is 16 residues long.

This sequence joins TRBV6-2 or TRBV6-3 and TRBJ2-6; TCRdb calls TRBD2, which cannot be checked without DNA. The CDR3 is 20 amino acids. The germline V gene has CDR1 MNHEY and CDR2 SVGEGT. CDR3 in amino acids: CASSPTWEGPLRAGANVLTF.

The chain couples TRBV5-1 to TRBJ2-1; TCRdb's D call, TRBD1, is unchecked because there is no DNA. CDR1 and CDR2 from the germline V gene are SGHRS and YFSETQ. The CDR3 is 15 amino acids. CDR3 region: CASSLSGTGWNEQFF.

The rearrangement uses TRBV15 and TRBJ1-3. The CDR3 has 15 amino acids. CDR1 LNHNV and CDR2 YYDKDF come from the germline V gene (reference sequence). The CDR3 loop reads CATSRDRLSGNTIYF.

The rearrangement joins TRBV7-9 to TRBJ2-7; TCRdb selects TRBD2, and the lack of DNA leaves this call unchecked. From germline, CDR1 is SEHNR and CDR2 FQNEAQ (reference sequence). The CDR3 spans 16 residues. The CDR3 is CASSLEGGLAPYEQYF.

V is TRBV10-3 and J is TRBJ2-3; TCRdb outputs TRBD1, but without DNA this stays unchecked. CDR1 ENHRY and CDR2 SYGVKD come from the germline V gene. The CDR3 is 18 amino acids. CDR3 region: CAISESTPGTGDYYTQYF.

The V call is TRBV27, the J call TRBJ1-5. CDR1 and CDR2 (germline): MNHEY, SMNVEV (reference sequence). The CDR3 consists of 14 residues. The CDR3 loop reads CASSLFGGNQPQHF.

The rearrangement joins TRBV5-5 to TRBJ2-7. The CDR3 contains 13 residues. CDR1 and CDR2 from the germline V gene are SGHKS and YYEKEE (reference sequence). The CDR3 protein is CASSWGTGGEQYF.

V is TRBV5-4 and J is TRBJ2-7. In germline, CDR1 is SGHNT, CDR2 YYREEE (reference sequence). The CDR3 consists of 15 residues. The CDR3 reads CASSLTLGSSYEQYF. Looking up the rest from reference TRBV5-4 and TRBJ2-7 gives the full variable domain: ETGVTQSPTHLIKTRGQQVTLRCSSQSGHNTVSWYQQALGQGPQFIFQYYREEENGRGNFPPRFSGLQFPNYSSELNVNALELDDSALYLCASSLTLGSSYEQYFGPGTRLTVT.

CDR3 in amino acids: CASSLVYKGSTGELFF. The chain couples TRBV11-3 to TRBJ2-2. Germline CDR1 and CDR2: SGHNT and YENEEA. The CDR3 is 16 amino acids. The variable domain in full, completed from reference TRBV11-3 and TRBJ2-2, reads EAGVVQSPRYKIIEKKQPVAFWCNPISGHNTLYWYLQNLGQGPELLIRYENEEAVDDSQLPKDRFSAERLKGVDSTLKIQPAELGDSAVYLCASSLVYKGSTGELFFGEGSRLTVL.

The J gene is TRBJ1-2, the V gene TRBV7-9. From germline, CDR1 is SEHNR and CDR2 FQNEAQ (reference sequence). This CDR3 is built from 14 residues. The CDR3 sequence: CASSSLRYNYGYTF.

V gene TRBV11-2 combines with J gene TRBJ2-1; absent DNA, TCRdb's TRBD2 call cannot be checked. Per germline, CDR1 SGHAT and CDR2 FQNNGV. The CDR3 runs 18 residues. The CDR3 spells CASRTPRSSGRTYNEQFF.

J is TRBJ1-2 and V is TRBV5-1. The CDR3 consists of 13 residues. Germline V gene lookup returns CDR1 SGHRS and CDR2 YFSETQ. CDR3 amino acids: CASSLSGFHGYTF.

The chain recombines TRBV7-9 with TRBJ1-2. CDR1 is SEHNR and CDR2 is FQNEAQ in the germline V gene (reference sequence). CDR3 length equals 14 residues. The CDR3 is CASSSSQTDYGYTF.

The chain combines TRBV10-3 with TRBJ2-1; TCRdb names TRBD1, which stays unverified in the absence of DNA. The CDR3 covers 14 residues. Germline V CDR1 and CDR2: ENHRY, SYGVKD. The CDR3 protein is CAIGGQQSYNEQFF.

V usage is TRBV5-1 and J usage is TRBJ2-3; the TCRdb D gene call, TRBD2, has no DNA to confirm it. The CDR3 has 16 amino acids. Germline lookup yields CDR1 SGHRS and CDR2 YFSETQ. CDR3 loop: CASSNGLAQGGDTQYF.

The chain links TRBV7-2 to TRBJ2-7. Germline V lookup: CDR1 SGHTA, CDR2 FQGNSA. The CDR3 loop spans 14 amino acids. CDR3 residues: CASSLVAKIYEQYF.

V and J are TRBV7-9 and TRBJ2-3; as DNA is missing, the TRBD2 call by TCRdb cannot be tested. CDR3 length: 17 residues. Germline V lookup: CDR1 SEHNR, CDR2 FQNEAQ (reference sequence). The CDR3 protein is CASSSWWMRGGTDTQYF. Supplemented by reference TRBV7-9 and TRBJ2-3, the full variable domain reads DTGVSQNPRHKITKRGQNVTFRCDPISEHNRLYWYRQTLGQGPEFLTYFQNEAQLEKSRLLSDRFSAERPKGSFSTLEIQRTEQGDSAMYLCASSSWWMRGGTDTQYFGPGTRLTVL.